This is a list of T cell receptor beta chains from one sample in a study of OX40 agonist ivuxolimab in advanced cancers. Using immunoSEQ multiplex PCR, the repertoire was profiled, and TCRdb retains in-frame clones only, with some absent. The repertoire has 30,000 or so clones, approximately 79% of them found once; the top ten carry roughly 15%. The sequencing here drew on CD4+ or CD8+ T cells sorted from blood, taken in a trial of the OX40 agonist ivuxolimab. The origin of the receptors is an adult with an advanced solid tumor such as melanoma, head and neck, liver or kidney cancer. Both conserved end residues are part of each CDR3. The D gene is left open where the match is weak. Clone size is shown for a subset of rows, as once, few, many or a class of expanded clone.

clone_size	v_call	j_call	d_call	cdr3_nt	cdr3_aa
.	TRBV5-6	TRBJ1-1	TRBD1	TGTGCCAGCAGCCACCCAGGGGGCACTGAAGCTTTCTTT	CASSHPGGTEAFF
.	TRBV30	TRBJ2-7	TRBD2	TGTGCCTGGAGTGACGGGGGGGCCCGCTACGAGCAGTACTTC	CAWSDGGARYEQYF
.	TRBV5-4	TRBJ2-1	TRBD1	TGTGCCAGCAGCTTGAAGACGATAATTGGGACAGGGGAATACAATGAGCAGTTCTTC	CASSLKTIIGTGEYNEQFF
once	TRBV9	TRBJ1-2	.	TGTGCCAGCAGCCCAGGGTCAGGGACCTACTATGGCTACACCTTC	CASSPGSGTYYGYTF
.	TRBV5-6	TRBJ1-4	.	TGTGCCAGCAGCTGGGGCCAGGGAGTATCCACAACTAATGAAAAACTGTTTTTT	CASSWGQGVSTTNEKLFF
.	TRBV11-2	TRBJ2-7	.	TGTGCCCTGCGCACCTTATCGACAGGACTAAACGAGCAGTACTTC	CALRTLSTGLNEQYF
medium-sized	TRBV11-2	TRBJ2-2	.	TGTGCCAGCAGCTCAATCACCGGGGAGCTGTTTTTT	CASSSITGELFF
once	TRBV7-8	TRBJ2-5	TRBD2	TGTGCCAGCAGCTTAAGAGGGAGGGCCCAAGAGACCCAGTACTTC	CASSLRGRAQETQYF
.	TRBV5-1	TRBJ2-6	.	TGCGCCAGCAGCACTTCGGGACCTTCCGGCTCTGGGGCCAACGTCCTGACTTTC	CASSTSGPSGSGANVLTF
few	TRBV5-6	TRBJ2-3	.	TGTGCCAGCAGCTTGGCCGGGGTTAGCACAGATACGCAGTATTTT	CASSLAGVSTDTQYF
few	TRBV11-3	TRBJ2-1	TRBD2	TGTGCCAGCAGCCAGGGACTAGCGGATTACAATGAGCAGTTCTTC	CASSQGLADYNEQFF
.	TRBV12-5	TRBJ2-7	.	TGTGCTAGTGGTAGGGACGGGGGGCACGAGCAGTACTTC	CASGRDGGHEQYF
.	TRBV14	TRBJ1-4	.	TGTGCCAGCAGGAGTAATCGGGATGAAAAACTGTTTTTT	CASRSNRDEKLFF
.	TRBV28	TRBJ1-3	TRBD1	TGTGCCAGCAGTCCCCAACGGACAGGTTCGAGCTCTGGAAACACCATATATTTT	CASSPQRTGSSSGNTIYF
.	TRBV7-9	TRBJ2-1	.	TGTGCCAGCAGCTCCGGACGTCGGACATTGGGCTATGAGCAGTTCTTC	CASSSGRRTLGYEQFF